This T cell receptor beta chain was captured by sequencing in a study of blood T cell repertoires in COVID-19. V lost 5 bases to trimming and J lost 8 bases; unmatched junction nucleotides: 3. The CDR3 sequence is 13 residues long. Germline loops: CDR1 PRHDT, CDR2 FYEKMQ (reference sequence). Only in-frame clones appear in the TCRdb table, and some are missing; sequencing was by immunoSEQ multiplex PCR. In the table there are about 40,000 clones, about 86% of which are singletons. Source material: peripheral blood. The rearrangement links TRBV13 to TRBJ2-4, with 10 bases matching TRBD2. The receptor was isolated from a man over 45 in a cohort sampled during active COVID-19. This CDR3 is CASSALAGDIQYF. In nucleotides, the CDR3 is TGTGCCAGCAGCGCCCTAGCGGGAGACATTCAGTACTTC.